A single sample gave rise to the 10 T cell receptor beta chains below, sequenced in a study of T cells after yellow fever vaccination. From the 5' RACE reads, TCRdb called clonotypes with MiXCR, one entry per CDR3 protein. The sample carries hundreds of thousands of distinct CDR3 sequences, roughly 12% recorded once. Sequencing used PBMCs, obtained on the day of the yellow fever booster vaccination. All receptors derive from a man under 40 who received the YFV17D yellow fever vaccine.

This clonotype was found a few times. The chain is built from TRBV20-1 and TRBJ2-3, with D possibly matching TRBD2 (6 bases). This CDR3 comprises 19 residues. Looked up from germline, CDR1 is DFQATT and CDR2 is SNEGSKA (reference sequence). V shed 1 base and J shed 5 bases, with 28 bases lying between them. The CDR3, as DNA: TGCAGTGCTAGAGGCTGTACGGGCGTTCGGAGGGCACCGAGAGATACGCAGTATTTT. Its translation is CSARGCTGVRRAPRDTQYF.

CDR3 sequence: CASSLVGAYGAEAFF. The CDR3 DNA is TGTGCCAGCAGCTTAGTAGGGGCTTATGGCGCTGAAGCTTTCTTT. The V call is TRBV7-9, the J call TRBJ1-1; possibly TRBD1 for D (5 bases). Trimming removed 1 base from V and 6 bases from J, with 15 bases in between. This CDR3 contains 15 residues. CDR1 and CDR2 (germline): SEHNR, FQNEAQ (reference sequence).

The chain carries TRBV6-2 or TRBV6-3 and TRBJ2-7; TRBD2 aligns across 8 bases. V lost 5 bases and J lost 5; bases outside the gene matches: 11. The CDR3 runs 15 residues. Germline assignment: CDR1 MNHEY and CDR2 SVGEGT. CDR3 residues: CASSPHLSGNHEQYF. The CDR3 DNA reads TGTGCCAGCAGTCCTCATCTTAGCGGGAACCACGAGCAGTACTTC.

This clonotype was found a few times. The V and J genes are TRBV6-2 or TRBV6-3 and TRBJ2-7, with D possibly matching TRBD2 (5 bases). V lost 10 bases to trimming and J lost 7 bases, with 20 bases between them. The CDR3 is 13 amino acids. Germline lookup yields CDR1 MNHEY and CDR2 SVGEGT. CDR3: CATGERTLGEQYF. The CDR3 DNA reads TGTGCCACCGGGGAGCGGACTTTGGGGGAGCAGTACTTC.

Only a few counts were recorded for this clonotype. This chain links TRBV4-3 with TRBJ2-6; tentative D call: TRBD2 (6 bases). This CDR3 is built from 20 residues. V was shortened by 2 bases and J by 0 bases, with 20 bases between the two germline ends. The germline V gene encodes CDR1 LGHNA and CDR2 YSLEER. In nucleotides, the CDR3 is TGCGCCAGCAGCCAACCATTTGCGGGGCACTCCACCTCTGGGGCCAACGTCCTGACTTTC. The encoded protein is CASSQPFAGHSTSGANVLTF.

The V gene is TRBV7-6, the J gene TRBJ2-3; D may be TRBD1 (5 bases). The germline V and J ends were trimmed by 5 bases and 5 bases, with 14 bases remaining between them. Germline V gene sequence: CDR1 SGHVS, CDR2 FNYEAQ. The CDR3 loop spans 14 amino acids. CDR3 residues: CASSLGPLVDTQYF. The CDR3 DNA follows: TGTGCCAGCAGCCTGGGGCCGCTAGTAGATACGCAGTATTTT.

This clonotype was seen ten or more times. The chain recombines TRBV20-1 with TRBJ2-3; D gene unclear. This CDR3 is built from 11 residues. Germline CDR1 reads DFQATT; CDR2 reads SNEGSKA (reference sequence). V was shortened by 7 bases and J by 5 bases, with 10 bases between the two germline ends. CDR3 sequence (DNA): TGCAGTGTTCTAGTCTTAGATACGCAGTATTTT. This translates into CSVLVLDTQYF.

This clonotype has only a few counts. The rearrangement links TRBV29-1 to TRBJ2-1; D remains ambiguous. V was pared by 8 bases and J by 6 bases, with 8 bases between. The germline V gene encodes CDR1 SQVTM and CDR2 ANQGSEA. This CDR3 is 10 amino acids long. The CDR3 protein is CSWRSNEQFF. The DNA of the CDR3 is TGCAGCTGGCGGAGCAATGAGCAGTTCTTC.

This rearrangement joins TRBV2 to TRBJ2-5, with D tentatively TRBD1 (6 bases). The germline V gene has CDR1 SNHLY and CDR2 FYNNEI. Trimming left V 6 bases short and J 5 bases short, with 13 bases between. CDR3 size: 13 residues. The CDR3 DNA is TGTGCCAGCAGCTGGAGACAGGTGGAGACCCAGTACTTC. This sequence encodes CASSWRQVETQYF. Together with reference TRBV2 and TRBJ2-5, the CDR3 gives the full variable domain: EPEVTQTPSHQVTQMGQEVILRCVPISNHLYFYWYRQILGQKVEFLVSFYNNEISEKSEIFDDQFSVERPDGSNFTLKIRSTKLEDSAMYFCASSWRQVETQYFGPGTRLLVL.

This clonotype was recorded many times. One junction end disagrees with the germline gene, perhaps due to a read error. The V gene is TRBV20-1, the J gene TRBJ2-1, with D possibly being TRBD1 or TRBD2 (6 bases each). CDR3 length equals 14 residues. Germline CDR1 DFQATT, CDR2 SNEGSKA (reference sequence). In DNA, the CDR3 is TGCAGTGCCAGAGGGGGGAGCACCTACAATGAGCAGTTCTTC. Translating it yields CSARGGSTYNEQFF.